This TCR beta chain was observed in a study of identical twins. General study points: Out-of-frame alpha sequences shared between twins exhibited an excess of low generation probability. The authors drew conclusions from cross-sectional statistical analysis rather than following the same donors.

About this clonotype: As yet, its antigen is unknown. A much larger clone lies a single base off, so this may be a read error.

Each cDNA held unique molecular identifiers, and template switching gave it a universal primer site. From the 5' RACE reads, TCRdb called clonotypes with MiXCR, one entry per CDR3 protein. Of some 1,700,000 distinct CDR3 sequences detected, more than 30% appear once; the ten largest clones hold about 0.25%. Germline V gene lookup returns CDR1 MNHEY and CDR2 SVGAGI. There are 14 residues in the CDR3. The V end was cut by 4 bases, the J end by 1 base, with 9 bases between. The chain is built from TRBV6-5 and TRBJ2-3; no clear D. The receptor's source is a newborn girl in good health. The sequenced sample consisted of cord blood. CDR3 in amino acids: CASSCDWGTDTQYF. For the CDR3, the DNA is TGTGCCAGCAGTTGCGACTGGGGCACAGATACGCAGTATTTT.